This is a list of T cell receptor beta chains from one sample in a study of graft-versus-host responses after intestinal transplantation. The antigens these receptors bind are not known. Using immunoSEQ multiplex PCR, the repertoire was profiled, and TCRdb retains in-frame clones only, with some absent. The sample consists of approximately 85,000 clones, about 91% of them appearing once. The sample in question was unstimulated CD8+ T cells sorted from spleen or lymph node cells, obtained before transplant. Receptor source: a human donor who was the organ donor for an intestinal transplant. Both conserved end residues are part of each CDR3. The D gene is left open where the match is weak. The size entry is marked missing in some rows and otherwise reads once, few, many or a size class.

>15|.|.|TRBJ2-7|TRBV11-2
TGTGCCAGCAGCCCACGACCCCTCACGAGCTACGAGCAGTACTTC
CASSPRPLTSYEQYF
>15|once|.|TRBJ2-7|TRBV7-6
TGTGCCAGCAGCTTAGAACAGACCCCGGCCTACGAGCAGTACTTC
CASSLEQTPAYEQYF
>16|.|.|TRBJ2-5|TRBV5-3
TGTGCCAGAAGCTTGTCCAGGGCATGCACCTATGGGACCCAGTACTTC
CARSLSRACTYGTQYF
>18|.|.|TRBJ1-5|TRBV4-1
TGCGCCAGCAGCCAAGATCCGTCGGCAGACTCTCTCAATCAGCCCCAGCATTTT
CASSQDPSADSLNQPQHF
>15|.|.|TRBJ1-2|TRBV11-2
TGTGCCAGCAGCCGCCAACTTCGGGGAAGCCATGGCTACACCTTC
CASSRQLRGSHGYTF
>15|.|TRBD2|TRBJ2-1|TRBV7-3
TGTGCCAGCAGCGCCGGACTAGCGGGGCGGGATGAGCAGTTCTTC
CASSAGLAGRDEQFF
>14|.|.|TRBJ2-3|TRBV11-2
TGTGCCAGCAGCCTAGGCTCTAGCCGGGTTACGCAGTATTTT
CASSLGSSRVTQYF
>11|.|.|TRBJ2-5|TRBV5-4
TGTGCCAGCACCTTGGGGGAGACCCAGTACTTC
CASTLGETQYF
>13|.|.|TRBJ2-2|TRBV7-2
TGTGCCAGCAGCTTAGCGGTCCTGAGGGAGCTGTTTTTT
CASSLAVLRELFF
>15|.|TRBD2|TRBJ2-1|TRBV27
TGTGCCAGCAGTCCCACTAGCGGGGGGGCAGGTGAGCGGTTCTTC
CASSPTSGGAGERFF
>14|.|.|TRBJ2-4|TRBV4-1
TGCGCCAGCAGCCAAGTGGAGGTCAAAAACATTCAGTACTTC
CASSQVEVKNIQYF
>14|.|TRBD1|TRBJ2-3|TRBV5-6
TGTGCCAGCAGCCCAGAGACAGGGGTCGATACGCAGTATTTT
CASSPETGVDTQYF
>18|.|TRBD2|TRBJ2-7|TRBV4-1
TGCGCCAGCAGCCAAGATTGGTTGGAGGCGGGGGGGCCTGCCGAGCAGTACTTC
CASSQDWLEAGGPAEQYF
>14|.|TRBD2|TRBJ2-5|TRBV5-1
TGCGCCAGCAGCTTGTGGGGGGGATTGGAGACCCAGTACTTC
CASSLWGGLETQYF
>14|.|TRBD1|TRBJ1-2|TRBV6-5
TGTGCCAGCAGCCCAGGGGGGTCGAACTATGGCTACACCTTC
CASSPGGSNYGYTF
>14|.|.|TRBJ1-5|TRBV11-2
TGTGCCAGCAGCTTAGGAGCTAGCAATCAGCCCCAGCATTTT
CASSLGASNQPQHF
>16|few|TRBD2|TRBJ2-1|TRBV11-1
TGTGCCAGCAGCCCAGGCGGGACTAGCGGGAGCTATGAGCAGTTCTTC
CASSPGGTSGSYEQFF
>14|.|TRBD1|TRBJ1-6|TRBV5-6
TGTGCCAGCAGCTTCCGGGACAGGGGCTCACCCCTCCACTTT
CASSFRDRGSPLHF
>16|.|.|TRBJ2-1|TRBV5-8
TGTGCCAGCAGCCCGGACGGGGGGCCCTCCTACAATGAGCAGTTCTTC
CASSPDGGPSYNEQFF
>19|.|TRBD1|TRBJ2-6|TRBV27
TGTGCCAGCAGTCAGACGGGGACAGGGTATCTCTCTGGGGCCAACGTCCTGACTTTC
CASSQTGTGYLSGANVLTF
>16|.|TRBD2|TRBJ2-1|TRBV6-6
TGTGCCAGCAGGCAGGGACTAGCGGGAGTCGACAATGAGCAGTTCTTC
CASRQGLAGVDNEQFF
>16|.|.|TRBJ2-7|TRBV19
TGTGCCAGTAGTATAGGTCACCGTCGCGGATCCTACGAGCAGTACTTC
CASSIGHRRGSYEQYF
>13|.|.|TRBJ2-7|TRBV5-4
TGTGCCAGCAGCCTCCCGGGCGGGGCCGAGCAGTACTTC
CASSLPGGAEQYF
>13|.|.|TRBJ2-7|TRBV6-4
TGTGCCAGCAGCTCTCCCTCGGGGTACGAGCAGTACTTC
CASSSPSGYEQYF
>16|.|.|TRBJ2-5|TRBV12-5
TGTGCTAGTGGTTTGGTAGGGGGGCTTCTCAAAGAGACCCAGTACTTC
CASGLVGGLLKETQYF
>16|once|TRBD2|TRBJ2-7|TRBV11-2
TGTGCCAGCAGCTTAGTCACTAGCGGCCCCTCCTACGAGCAGTACTTC
CASSLVTSGPSYEQYF
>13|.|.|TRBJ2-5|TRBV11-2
TGTGCCAGCAGCTTAGAGGAGAGCTGGACCCAGTACTTC
CASSLEESWTQYF
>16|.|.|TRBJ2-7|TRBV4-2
TGTGCCAGCAGCCTAGCCCGGGACTCCCCTCCCGGCGAGCAGTACTTC
CASSLARDSPPGEQYF
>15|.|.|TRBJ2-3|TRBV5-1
TGCGCCAGCAGCGGTGGCGGGACAGGCACAGATACGCAGTATTTT
CASSGGGTGTDTQYF
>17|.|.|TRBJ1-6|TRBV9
TGTGCCAGCAGCGTAGAGGGGGAGGTCTCCTATAATTCACCCCTCCACTTT
CASSVEGEVSYNSPLHF
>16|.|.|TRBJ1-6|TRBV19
TGTGCCAGTAGTATCATCGGAAGGACGGGCAATTCACCCCTCCACTTT
CASSIIGRTGNSPLHF
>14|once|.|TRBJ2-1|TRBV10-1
TGCGCCAGCAGTGGTTCAAGCTCCTACAATGAGCAGTTCTTC
CASSGSSSYNEQFF
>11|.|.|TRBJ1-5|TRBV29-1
TGCAGCGTTCCGGACAGAGCAGGCCAGCATTTT
CSVPDRAGQHF
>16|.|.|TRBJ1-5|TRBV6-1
TGTGCCAGCAGTGAGATGAGACGGGATAGCAATCAGCCCCAGCATTTT
CASSEMRRDSNQPQHF
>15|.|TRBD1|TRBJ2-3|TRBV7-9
TGTGCCAGCAGCTCCTCGGACAGGGGGCAAGATACGCAGTATTTT
CASSSSDRGQDTQYF
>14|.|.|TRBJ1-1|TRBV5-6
TGTGCCAGCAGCTTGGAACGGTCGAACACTGAAGCTTTCTTT
CASSLERSNTEAFF
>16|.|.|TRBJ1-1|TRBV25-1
TGTGCCAGCAGTGACCCCGCGGCAGGACTAGTCGGCGACGCTTTCTTT
CASSDPAAGLVGDAFF
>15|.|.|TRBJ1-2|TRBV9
TGTGCCAGCAGCGTAAGGGGCGTTGGTTCGGGAGGCTACACCTTC
CASSVRGVGSGGYTF
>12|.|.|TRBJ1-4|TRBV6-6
TGTGCCAGCAGTAGCCAAAATGAAAAACTGTTTTTT
CASSSQNEKLFF
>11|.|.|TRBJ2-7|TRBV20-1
TGCAGTGCTAGGATTGATCGCGAGCAGTACTTC
CSARIDREQYF
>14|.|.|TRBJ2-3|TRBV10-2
TGCGCCAGCCCGCCAGGGGTGGAGACAGATACGCAGTATTTT
CASPPGVETDTQYF
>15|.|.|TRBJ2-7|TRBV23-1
TGCGCCAGCAGTCAGAGGAATCAAGGCCTTTACGAGCAGTACTTC
CASSQRNQGLYEQYF
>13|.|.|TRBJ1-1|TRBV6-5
TGTGCCAGCAGTTCAGTGAGAAACACTGAAGCTTTCTTT
CASSSVRNTEAFF
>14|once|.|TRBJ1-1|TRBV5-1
TGCGCCAGCAGAAAGGAGGTCTCGAACACTGAAGCTTTCTTT
CASRKEVSNTEAFF
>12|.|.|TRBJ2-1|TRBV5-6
TGTGCCAGCAGCTTTACCAGAAATGAGCAGTTCTTC
CASSFTRNEQFF
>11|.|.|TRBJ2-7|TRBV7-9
TGTGCCAGCAGCTTGTCTTGGGAGCAGTACTTC
CASSLSWEQYF
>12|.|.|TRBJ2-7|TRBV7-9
TGTGCCAGCAGCTTAGGTTCCTACGAGCAGTACTTC
CASSLGSYEQYF
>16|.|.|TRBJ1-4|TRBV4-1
TGCGCCAGCAGCCCCCGACTCACCGCGGATAATGAAAAACTGTTTTTT
CASSPRLTADNEKLFF
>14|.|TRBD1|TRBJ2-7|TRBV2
TGTGCCAGCAGTTACAGGGGGCATAGGTACGAGCAGTACTTC
CASSYRGHRYEQYF
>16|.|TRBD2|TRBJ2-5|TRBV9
TGTGCCAGCAGCGACCCTAGGACTAGTTCAGTAGAGACCCAGTACTTC
CASSDPRTSSVETQYF
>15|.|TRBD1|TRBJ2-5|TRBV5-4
TGTGCCAGCAGCGGACGGACAGGGGACGAAGAGACCCAGTACTTC
CASSGRTGDEETQYF
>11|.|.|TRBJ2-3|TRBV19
TGTGCCAGTCGGGCCATTGATACGCAGTATTTT
CASRAIDTQYF
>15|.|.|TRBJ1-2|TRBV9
TGTGCCAGCAGCGTAGTAAGCTCAGCTAACTATGGCTACACCTTC
CASSVVSSANYGYTF
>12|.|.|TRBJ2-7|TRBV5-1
TGCGCCAGCAGCTTGGTCGGATACGAGCAGTACTTC
CASSLVGYEQYF
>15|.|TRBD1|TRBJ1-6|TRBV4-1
TGCGCCAGCAGCCAAGTCAGGGGGCTGCATTCACCCCTCCACTTT
CASSQVRGLHSPLHF
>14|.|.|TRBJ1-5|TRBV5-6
TGTGCCAGCAGCTTAGGAGGAAGCGGTCAGCCCCAGCATTTT
CASSLGGSGQPQHF
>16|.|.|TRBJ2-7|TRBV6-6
TGTGCCAGCAGTTATTCGAGGAGTAGGGAGATCCACGAGCAGTACTTC
CASSYSRSREIHEQYF